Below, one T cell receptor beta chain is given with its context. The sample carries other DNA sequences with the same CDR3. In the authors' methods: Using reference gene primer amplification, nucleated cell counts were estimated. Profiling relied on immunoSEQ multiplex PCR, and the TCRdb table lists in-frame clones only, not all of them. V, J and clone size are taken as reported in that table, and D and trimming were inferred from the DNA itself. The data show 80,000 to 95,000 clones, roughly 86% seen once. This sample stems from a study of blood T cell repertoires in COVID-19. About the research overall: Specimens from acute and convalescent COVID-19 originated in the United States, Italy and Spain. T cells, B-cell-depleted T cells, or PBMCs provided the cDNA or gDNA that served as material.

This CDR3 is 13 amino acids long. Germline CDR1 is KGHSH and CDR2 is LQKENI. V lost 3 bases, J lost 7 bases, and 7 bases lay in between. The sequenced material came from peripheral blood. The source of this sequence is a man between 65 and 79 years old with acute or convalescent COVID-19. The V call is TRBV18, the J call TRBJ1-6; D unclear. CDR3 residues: CASSPAGNSPLHF. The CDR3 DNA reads TGTGCCAGCTCACCCGCCGGGAATTCACCCCTCCACTTT. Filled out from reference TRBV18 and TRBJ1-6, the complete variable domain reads NAGVMQNPRHLVRRRGQEARLRCSPMKGHSHVYWYRQLPEEGLKFMVYLQKENIIDESGMPKERFSAEFPKEGPSILRIQQVVRGDSAAYFCASSPAGNSPLHFGNGTRLTVT.